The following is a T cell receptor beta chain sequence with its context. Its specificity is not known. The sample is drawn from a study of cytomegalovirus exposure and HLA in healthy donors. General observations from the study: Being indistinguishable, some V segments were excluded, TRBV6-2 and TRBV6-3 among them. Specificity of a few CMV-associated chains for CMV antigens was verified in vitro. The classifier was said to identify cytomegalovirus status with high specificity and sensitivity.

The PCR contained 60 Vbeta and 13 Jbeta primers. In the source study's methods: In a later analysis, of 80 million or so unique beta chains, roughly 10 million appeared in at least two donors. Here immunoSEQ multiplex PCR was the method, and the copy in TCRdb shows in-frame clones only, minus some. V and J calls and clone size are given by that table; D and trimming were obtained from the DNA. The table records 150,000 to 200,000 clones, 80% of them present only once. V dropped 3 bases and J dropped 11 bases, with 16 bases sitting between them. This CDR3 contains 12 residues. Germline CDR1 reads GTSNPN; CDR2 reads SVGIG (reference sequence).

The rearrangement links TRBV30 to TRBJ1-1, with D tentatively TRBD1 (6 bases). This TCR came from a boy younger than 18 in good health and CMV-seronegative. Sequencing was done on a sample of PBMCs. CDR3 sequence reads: CAWSNSGVRAFF. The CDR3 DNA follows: TGTGCCTGGAGCAATTCAGGGGTGAGGGCTTTCTTT. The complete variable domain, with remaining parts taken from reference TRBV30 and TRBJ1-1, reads SQTIHQWPATLVQPVGSPLSLECTVEGTSNPNLYWYRQAAGRGLQLLFYSVGIGQISSEVPQNLSASRPQDRQFILSSKKLLLSDSGFYLCAWSNSGVRAFFGQGTRLTVV.